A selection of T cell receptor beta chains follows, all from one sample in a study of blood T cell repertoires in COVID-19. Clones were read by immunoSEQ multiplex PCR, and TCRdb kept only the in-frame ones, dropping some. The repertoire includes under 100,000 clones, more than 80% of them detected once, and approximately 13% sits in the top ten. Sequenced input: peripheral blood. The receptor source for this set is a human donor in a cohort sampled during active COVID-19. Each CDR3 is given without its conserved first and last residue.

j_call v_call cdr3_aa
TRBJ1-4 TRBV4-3 ASSQWTGGLFEKLF
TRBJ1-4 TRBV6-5 ASRLQHNEKLF
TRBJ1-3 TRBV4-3 ASSQGYSFGNTIY
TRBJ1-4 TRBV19 ASSRREPNEKLF
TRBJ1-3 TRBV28 ASRRQLSGNTIY
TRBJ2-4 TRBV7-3 ASSLNAGENIQY
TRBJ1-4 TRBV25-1 ASSELGSNEKLF
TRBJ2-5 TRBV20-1 SASWGASGETQY
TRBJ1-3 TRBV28 ASSLSGKSGNTIY
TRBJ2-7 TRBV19 ASSYGTAQLYEQY
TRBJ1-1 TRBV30 AWSHPGTGNSVAF
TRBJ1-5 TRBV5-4 ASSLDGQDQPQH
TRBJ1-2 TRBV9 ASSPSVGQGRGYT
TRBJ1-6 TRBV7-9 ASRRGQENSPLH
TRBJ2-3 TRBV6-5 ASRNRGYTDTQY
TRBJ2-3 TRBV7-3 ASSLTASTDTQY
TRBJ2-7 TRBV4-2 ASSQVTGGSYEQY
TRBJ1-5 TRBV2 ASRDMTGGGNQPQH
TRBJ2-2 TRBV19 ASSIRQGIGELF
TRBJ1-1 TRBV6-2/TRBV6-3 ASSPGQATSNTEAF
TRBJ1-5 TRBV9 ASSEGQGGSNQPQH
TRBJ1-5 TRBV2 ASSRDRDQPQH
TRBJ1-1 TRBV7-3 ASSRNVGGTEAF
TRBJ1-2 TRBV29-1 SVEGGNRYGYT
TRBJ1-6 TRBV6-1 ASSEVGGSLYNSPLH
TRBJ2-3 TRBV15 ATSRSLSGGIDTQY
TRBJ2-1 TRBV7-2 ASSFRTGGLNEQF
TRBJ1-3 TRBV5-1 ASSAPDRAGNTIY
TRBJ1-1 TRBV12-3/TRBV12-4 ASNLQDYTEAF
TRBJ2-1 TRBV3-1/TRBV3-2 ASSQEASAHEQF
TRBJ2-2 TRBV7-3 ASSFTRTGELF
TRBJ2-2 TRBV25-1 ASSDSGAVGELF
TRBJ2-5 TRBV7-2 ASSRQRGPVETQY
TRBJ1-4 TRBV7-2 ASSLGATGGAKEKLF
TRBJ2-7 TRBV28 ASRQPSGLAYEQY
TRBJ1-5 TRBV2 ASRARQAADQPQH
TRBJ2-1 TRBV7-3 ASSLRGSSYNEQF
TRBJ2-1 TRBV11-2 ASSRERNEQF
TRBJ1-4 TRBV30 AWSEGTSNEKLF
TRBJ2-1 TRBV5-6 ASRYPGTGGAGEQF
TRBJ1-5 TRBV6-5 ASSSGTGGYQPQH
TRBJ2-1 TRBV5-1 ASGRQGLSYNEQF
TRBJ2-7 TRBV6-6 ASSPTPRYEQY
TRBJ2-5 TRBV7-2 ASSLGSGQMVPQY
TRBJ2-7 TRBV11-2 ASSWTDSYEQY
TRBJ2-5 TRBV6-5 ASSYSAGKETQY
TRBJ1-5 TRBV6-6 ASRDLGQGDQPQH